The 31 T cell receptor beta chains below were found in one sample sequenced in a study of blood T cell repertoires in COVID-19. Some clones are missing from TCRdb's copy, which holds only in-frame ones; the method was immunoSEQ multiplex PCR. The sample gives 68,000 or so clones, 80% to 90% of which show up once; 2.5% to 3% is in the top ten. The sample taken for sequencing was peripheral blood. The receptors were sampled from a man aged 45-65 years with acute or convalescent COVID-19.

The V gene is TRBV12-3 or TRBV12-4, the J gene TRBJ1-2; 7 bases are shared with TRBD1. The length of the CDR3 is 13 residues. V was clipped by 7 bases and J by 4 bases; unmatched bases: 6. CDR3 nucleotide sequence: TGTGCCAGCACTTTGGGACAGCTCTATGGCTACACCTTC. Residues: CASTLGQLYGYTF.

This sequence joins TRBV11-3 and TRBJ2-5; D not certain. Between the trimmed V and J ends, which lost 1 base and 3 bases, there was a span of 6 bases. CDR1 is SGHNT and CDR2 is YENEEA in the germline V gene. The CDR3 consists of 13 residues. The CDR3 loop reads CASSLGAKETQYF. In nucleotides, the CDR3 is TGTGCCAGCAGCTTAGGGGCCAAAGAGACCCAGTACTTC.

The J gene is TRBJ2-3, the V gene TRBV11-2; 10 nucleotides agree with TRBD2. This CDR3 contains 15 residues. Per the germline V gene, CDR1 is SGHAT and CDR2 is FQNNGV. Trimming at V came to 3 bases and at J to 5 bases, leaving 5 bases not matched to a gene. The CDR3 DNA follows: TGTGCCAGCAGCTTCGGGAGCGGGAGGGGAGATACGCAGTATTTT. It yields the protein CASSFGSGRGDTQYF.

The rearrangement links TRBV7-9 to TRBJ1-5; D remains ambiguous. The germline V and J ends were trimmed by 5 bases and 4 bases, with 15 bases remaining between them. Germline assignment: CDR1 SEHNR and CDR2 FQNEAQ (reference sequence). This CDR3 has 15 residues. In DNA, the CDR3 is TGTGCCAGCAGCGGCCCCCCGGGAGGGAATCAGCCCCAGCATTTT. This gives the protein CASSGPPGGNQPQHF.

The V gene is TRBV7-9, the J gene TRBJ1-2; D is ambiguous. V was pared by 2 bases and J by 7 bases, with 8 bases between. In germline, CDR1 is SEHNR, CDR2 FQNEAQ (reference sequence). The CDR3 spans 12 residues. The CDR3 sequence is CASSLSFRGYTF. The CDR3 DNA sequence: TGTGCCAGCAGCTTATCCTTTCGTGGCTACACCTTC.

CDR3: CAWDGLAGNTGELFF. The CDR3 DNA is TGTGCCTGGGACGGACTAGCGGGGAACACCGGGGAGCTGTTTTTT. The chain has TRBV30 and TRBJ2-2; TRBD2 agrees at 11 bases. CDR1 and CDR2 (germline): GTSNPN, SVGIG (reference sequence). The CDR3 extends over 15 amino acids. V lost 5 bases to trimming and J lost 1 base; unmatched junction nucleotides: 3.

This chain uses TRBV24-1 with TRBJ2-1; TRBD1 is a possible D gene (6 bases). Trimming removed 4 bases at V and 5 bases at J, with 14 bases between. The CDR3 has 15 residues. Germline V gives CDR1 KGHDR, CDR2 SFDVKD. CDR3 in DNA: TGTGCCACCAGTGACGCTACCCGGGACAACAATGAGCAGTTCTTC. Translated, it gives CATSDATRDNNEQFF.

The chain recombines TRBV11-2 with TRBJ2-1; D may be TRBD2 (6 bases). Trimming removed 1 base from V and 9 bases from J, with 10 bases in between. Germline CDR1 SGHAT, CDR2 FQNNGV. CDR3 length equals 13 residues. CDR3 nucleotides: TGTGCCAGCAGCTTAGGTCTGCGGGGTGAGCAGTTCTTC. It encodes CASSLGLRGEQFF.

The V and J genes are TRBV28 and TRBJ2-6; D is possibly TRBD2 (7 bases). In germline, CDR1 is MDHEN, CDR2 SYDVKM. The V end lost 2 bases, the J end lost 1 base, and 18 bases lay between the germline ends. This CDR3 comprises 19 residues. The CDR3 DNA sequence: TGTGCCAGCAGTTTAAGGGGGGGCCGGATCAGGTCTGGGGCCAACGTCCTGACTTTC. This gives the protein CASSLRGGRIRSGANVLTF. Based on the CDR3 plus reference TRBV28 and TRBJ2-6, the full variable domain is DVKVTQSSRYLVKRTGEKVFLECVQDMDHENMFWYRQDPGLGLRLIYFSYDVKMKEKGDIPEGYSVSREKKERFSLILESASTNQTSMYLCASSLRGGRIRSGANVLTFGAGSRLTVL.

V gene TRBV5-1 combines with J gene TRBJ2-5, with a weak D call TRBD2 (5 bases). The germline gives CDR1 SGHRS, CDR2 YFSETQ. Trimming removed 4 bases at V and 4 bases at J, with 14 bases between. The CDR3 extends over 14 amino acids. The CDR3 loop is CASSPAGGGETQYF. The CDR3 DNA follows: TGCGCCAGCAGCCCTGCAGGAGGCGGAGAGACCCAGTACTTC. The full variable domain, completed using reference TRBV5-1 and TRBJ2-5, is KAGVTQTPRYLIKTRGQQVTLSCSPISGHRSVSWYQQTPGQGLQFLFEYFSETQRNKGNFPGRFSGRQFSNSRSEMNVSTLELGDSALYLCASSPAGGGETQYFGPGTRLLVL.

The chain joins TRBV7-2 to TRBJ1-2; D gene uncertain. CDR1 is SGHTA and CDR2 is FQGNSA in the germline V gene. V lost 3 bases to trimming and J lost 4 bases, with 9 bases between them. There are 13 residues in the CDR3. The CDR3: CASSFQNTYGYTF. For the CDR3, the DNA is TGTGCCAGCAGCTTTCAGAATACCTATGGCTACACCTTC.

J is TRBJ2-3 and V is TRBV28, with a weak D call TRBD2 (7 bases). This CDR3 contains 17 residues. The germline V gene has CDR1 MDHEN and CDR2 SYDVKM. V gave up 8 bases and J gave up 0 bases, with 21 bases separating them. For the CDR3, the DNA is TGTGCCAGCTCGTTTATGGCTAGCGGACAGAGCACAGATACGCAGTATTTT. Residues: CASSFMASGQSTDTQYF.

The chain uses TRBV28 and TRBJ1-2, with D perhaps matching TRBD1 (5 bases). The V gene's germline CDR1 is MDHEN and CDR2 SYDVKM. The CDR3 runs 15 residues. Trimming stripped 4 bases from V and 4 bases from J, with 16 bases between. CDR3 residues: CASSSALQGAYGYTF. The CDR3 nucleotides are TGTGCCAGCAGTTCGGCCCTTCAGGGCGCCTATGGCTACACCTTC.

The chain has TRBV12-3 or TRBV12-4 and TRBJ1-5; no definite D call. There are 12 residues in the CDR3. The V gene lost 7 bases and the J gene lost 5 bases, with 9 bases spanning the gap. Written as DNA, the CDR3 is TGTGCCAGCAACTCCGAGTATCAGCCCCAGCATTTT. Residues: CASNSEYQPQHF.

The rearrangement uses TRBV3-1 (or the pseudogene TRBV3-2) and TRBJ1-4, with a weak D call TRBD1 (5 bases). The CDR3 runs to 16 residues. The germline V gene encodes CDR1 LGHDT and CDR2 YNNKEL (reference sequence). V dropped 0 bases and J dropped 3 bases, with 11 bases sitting between them. The CDR3 DNA reads TGTGCCAGCAGCCAAGATCAAAAAGGGGCTAATGAAAAACTGTTTTTT. It translates to CASSQDQKGANEKLFF.

This chain uses TRBV11-2 with TRBJ1-1; D is possibly TRBD1 (6 bases). V was trimmed by 6 bases and J by 4 bases, leaving 21 bases between them. The CDR3 has 16 residues. CDR1 is SGHAT and CDR2 is FQNNGV in the germline V gene. The CDR3 DNA reads TGTGCCAGCAGGCAGGGGCCCCAGACATCGGGCACTGAAGCTTTCTTT. Encoded protein: CASRQGPQTSGTEAFF. The full variable domain, rest sourced from reference TRBV11-2 and TRBJ1-1, is EAGVAQSPRYKIIEKRQSVAFWCNPISGHATLYWYQQILGQGPKLLIQFQNNGVVDDSQLPKDRFSAERLKGVDSTLKIQPAKLEDSAVYLCASRQGPQTSGTEAFFGQGTRLTVV.

The gene calls are TRBV14 and TRBJ1-4; D gene ambiguous. CDR1 and CDR2 (germline): SGHDN, FVKESK. Trimming removed 1 base at V and 8 bases at J, with 5 bases between. The CDR3 runs to 12 residues. CDR3 residues: CASSQVAEKLFF. DNA for the CDR3: TGTGCCAGCAGCCAAGTGGCAGAAAAACTGTTTTTT.

As for this clone: The identical CDR3 is also encoded by other nucleotide sequences in the sample. The rearrangement links TRBV28 to TRBJ2-7; D might be TRBD1 (5 bases). This CDR3 is 15 amino acids long. Trimming removed 2 bases at V and 2 bases at J, with 13 bases between. The germline CDR1 and CDR2 sequences are MDHEN and SYDVKM. The CDR3 loop reads CASSLPGQGTYEQYF. The DNA of the CDR3 is TGTGCCAGCAGTTTACCAGGGCAAGGAACCTACGAGCAGTACTTC.

The chain links TRBV11-3 to TRBJ1-1; the match to TRBD1 covers 8 bases. J lost 3 bases, V lost 0 bases, and 18 bases had no gene match. CDR1 and CDR2 (germline): SGHNT, YENEEA. The CDR3 extends over 20 amino acids. CDR3 in DNA: TGTGCCAGCAGCTTAGAGGCGGTCTGGCAGGGGGCGTTTCAGGACACTGAAGCTTTCTTT. As protein: CASSLEAVWQGAFQDTEAFF.

This clone was counted only a few times. V and J are TRBV5-1 and TRBJ1-4; D call uncertain. The CDR3 totals 14 residues. Germline loops: CDR1 SGHRS, CDR2 YFSETQ. The V end was cut by 0 bases, the J end by 1 base, with 4 bases between. The DNA of the CDR3 is TGCGCCAGCAGCTTGGATCAAACTAATGAAAAACTGTTTTTT. This translates into CASSLDQTNEKLFF.

This chain uses TRBV7-2 with TRBJ2-1, with D possibly matching TRBD2 (5 bases). V was clipped by 1 base and J by 5 bases, with 9 bases between them. This CDR3 spans 14 amino acids. Germline V gene sequence: CDR1 SGHTA, CDR2 FQGNSA. For the CDR3, the DNA is TGTGCCAGCAGCTTAGAGACTATCAACAATGAGCAGTTCTTC. Translating gives CASSLETINNEQFF.

V gene TRBV7-2 combines with J gene TRBJ2-1; 10 bases map to TRBD1. CDR3 length equals 15 residues. Trimming removed 5 bases from V and 4 bases from J; junction bases left unmatched: 5. Germline-derived CDR1 and CDR2 are SGHTA and FQGNSA. The CDR3 loop is CASSRGQGRYNEQFF. CDR3 nucleotides: TGTGCCAGCAGCAGGGGACAGGGGAGGTACAATGAGCAGTTCTTC.

Here the CDR3 DNA reads TGTGCCAGCAGTCCGCCGGGACAGCTCTACGAGCAGTACGTC. This sequence encodes CASSPPGQLYEQYV. The chain has TRBV28 and TRBJ2-7, with 7 bases aligning to TRBD1. The germline V gene encodes CDR1 MDHEN and CDR2 SYDVKM. V dropped 5 bases and J dropped 3; count of bases not matched to a gene: 7. The CDR3 consists of 14 residues.

The chain carries TRBV6-5 and TRBJ1-3, with a tentative D call TRBD1 (6 bases). Germline loops: CDR1 MNHEY, CDR2 SVGAGI. Deletions cut 4 bases from V and 3 bases from J, with 13 bases between. This CDR3 has 15 amino acids. The CDR3 nucleotides are TGTGCCAGCAGTTCAGACAGGCACTTTGGAAACACCATATATTTT. This codes for CASSSDRHFGNTIYF.

This chain links TRBV27 with TRBJ1-3; possibly TRBD1 for D (6 bases). Germline V gives CDR1 MNHEY, CDR2 SMNVEV (reference sequence). The CDR3 has 15 residues. V dropped 5 bases and J dropped 2 bases, with 13 bases sitting between them. The CDR3 loop reads CASSTRNRAGNTIYF. The CDR3 DNA reads as TGTGCCAGCAGTACCAGGAACAGGGCTGGAAACACCATATATTTT.

The rearrangement joins TRBV28 to TRBJ1-2; perhaps TRBD1 as D (5 bases). The CDR3 totals 15 residues. The V end was cut by 5 bases, the J end by 0 bases, with 13 bases between. CDR1 and CDR2 from the germline V gene are MDHEN and SYDVKM. The CDR3 DNA follows: TGTGCCAGCAGTCCTGAGACAGCCTCTAACTATGGCTACACCTTC. It codes for CASSPETASNYGYTF.

The chain combines TRBV28 with TRBJ1-5, with 10 bases aligning to TRBD1. After removal of 6 bases from V and 4 bases from J, the junction contained 15 bases not matched to a gene. Germline-derived CDR1 and CDR2 are MDHEN and SYDVKM. This CDR3 is 18 amino acids long. CDR3 sequence reads: CASSTLSGTGVANQPQHF. The CDR3 DNA reads as TGTGCCAGCAGCACCCTCTCCGGGACAGGGGTTGCAAATCAGCCCCAGCATTTT.

This chain joins TRBV7-9 and TRBJ1-2; TRBD1 aligns across 8 bases. With V trimmed by 1 base and J by 7 bases, 8 bases remained unmatched. CDR3 length equals 15 residues. Germline CDR1 SEHNR, CDR2 FQNEAQ (reference sequence). CDR3 DNA: TGTGCCAGCAGCTTAGAAACAGGGGGAAGTGGTGGCTACACCTTC. Translating gives CASSLETGGSGGYTF.

V is TRBV24-1 and J is TRBJ1-4, with 8 bases lining up with TRBD1. CDR3 length: 16 residues. CDR1 and CDR2 (germline): KGHDR, SFDVKD. After removal of 4 bases from V and 6 bases from J, the junction contained 9 bases not matched to a gene. The CDR3 DNA reads TGTGCCACCAGTGACTTCTCCGGGACAGGTCATGAAAAACTGTTTTTT. Translation gives CATSDFSGTGHEKLFF.

The gene calls are TRBV5-8 and TRBJ1-1; 9 bases match TRBD1. The CDR3 is 15 residues long. The J segment lost 2 bases and the V segment lost 4 bases, leaving 6 bases of the junction unmatched. Germline values: CDR1 SGHTS, CDR2 YDEGEE. The CDR3 DNA reads as TGTGCCAGCAGCACCGTGACAGGGGGAAACACTGAAGCTTTCTTT. The encoded protein is CASSTVTGGNTEAFF.

This clone was observed once. The V and J genes are TRBV28 and TRBJ1-2, with D unclear. V shed 2 bases and J shed 8 bases, with 9 bases lying between them. This CDR3 has 12 amino acids. Germline CDR1 reads MDHEN; CDR2 reads SYDVKM. The CDR3 region has the DNA TGTGCCAGCAGTTTAGGGCCGCCGGGCTACACCTTC. Translated, it gives CASSLGPPGYTF.